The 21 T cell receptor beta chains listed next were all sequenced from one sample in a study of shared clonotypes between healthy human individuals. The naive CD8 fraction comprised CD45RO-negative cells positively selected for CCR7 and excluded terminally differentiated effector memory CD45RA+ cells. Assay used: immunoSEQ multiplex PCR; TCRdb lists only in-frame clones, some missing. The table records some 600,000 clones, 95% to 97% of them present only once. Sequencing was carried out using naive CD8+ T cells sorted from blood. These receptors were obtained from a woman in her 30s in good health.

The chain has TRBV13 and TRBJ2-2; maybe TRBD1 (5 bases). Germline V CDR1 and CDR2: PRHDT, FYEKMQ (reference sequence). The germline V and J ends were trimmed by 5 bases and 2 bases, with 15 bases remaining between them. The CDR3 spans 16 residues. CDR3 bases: TGTGCCAGCAGCCTAATAATGACAGCCAACACCGGGGAGCTGTTTTTT. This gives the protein CASSLIMTANTGELFF.

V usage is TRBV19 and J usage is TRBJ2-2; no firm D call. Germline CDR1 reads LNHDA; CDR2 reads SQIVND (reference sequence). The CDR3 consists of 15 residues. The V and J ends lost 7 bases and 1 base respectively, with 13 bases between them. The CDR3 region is CASMSELENTGELFF. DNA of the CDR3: TGTGCCAGTATGTCAGAGTTGGAGAACACCGGGGAGCTGTTTTTT. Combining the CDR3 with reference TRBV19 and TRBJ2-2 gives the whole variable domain DGGITQSPKYLFRKEGQNVTLSCEQNLNHDAMYWYRQDPGQGLRLIYYSQIVNDFQKGDIAEGYSVSREKKESFPLTVTSAQKNPTAFYLCASMSELENTGELFFGEGSRLTVL.

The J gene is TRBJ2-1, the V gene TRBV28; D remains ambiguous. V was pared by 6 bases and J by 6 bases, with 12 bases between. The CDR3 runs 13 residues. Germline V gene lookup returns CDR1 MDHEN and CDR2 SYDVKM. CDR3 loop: CASRDRSGNEQFF. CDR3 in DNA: TGTGCCAGCAGAGATAGATCGGGCAATGAGCAGTTCTTC. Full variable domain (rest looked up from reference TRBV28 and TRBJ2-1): DVKVTQSSRYLVKRTGEKVFLECVQDMDHENMFWYRQDPGLGLRLIYFSYDVKMKEKGDIPEGYSVSREKKERFSLILESASTNQTSMYLCASRDRSGNEQFFGPGTRLTVL.

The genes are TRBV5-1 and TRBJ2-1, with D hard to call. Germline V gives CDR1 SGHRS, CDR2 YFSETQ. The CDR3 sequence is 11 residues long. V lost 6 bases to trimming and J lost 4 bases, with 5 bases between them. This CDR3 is CASTEYNEQFF. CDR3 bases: TGCGCCAGCACGGAGTACAATGAGCAGTTCTTC.

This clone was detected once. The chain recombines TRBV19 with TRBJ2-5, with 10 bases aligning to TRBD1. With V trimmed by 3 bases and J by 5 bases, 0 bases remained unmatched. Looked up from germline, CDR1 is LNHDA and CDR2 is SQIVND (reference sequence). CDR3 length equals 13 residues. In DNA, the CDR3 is TGTGCCAGTAGTATGGGACAGGGGGAGACCCAGTACTTC. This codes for CASSMGQGETQYF.

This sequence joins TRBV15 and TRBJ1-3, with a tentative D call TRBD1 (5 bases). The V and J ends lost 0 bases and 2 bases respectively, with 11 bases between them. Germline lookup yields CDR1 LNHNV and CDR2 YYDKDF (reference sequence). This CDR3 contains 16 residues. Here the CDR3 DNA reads TGTGCCACCAGCAGAGATCGTGCAGGGACTGGAAACACCATATATTTT. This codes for CATSRDRAGTGNTIYF.

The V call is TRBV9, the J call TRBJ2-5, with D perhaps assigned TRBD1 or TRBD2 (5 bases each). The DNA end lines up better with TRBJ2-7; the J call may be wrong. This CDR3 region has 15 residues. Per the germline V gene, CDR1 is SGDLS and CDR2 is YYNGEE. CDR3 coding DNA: TGTGCCAGCAGCGGATCCGGGGCTACCCTCTACGAGCAGTACTTC. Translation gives CASSGSGATLYEQYF.

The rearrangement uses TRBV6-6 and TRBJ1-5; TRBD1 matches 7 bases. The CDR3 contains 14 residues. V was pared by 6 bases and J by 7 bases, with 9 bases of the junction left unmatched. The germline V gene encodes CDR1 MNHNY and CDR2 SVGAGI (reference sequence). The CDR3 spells CASRGQGGRQPQHF. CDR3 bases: TGTGCCAGCAGGGGTCAGGGGGGCAGACAGCCCCAGCATTTT.

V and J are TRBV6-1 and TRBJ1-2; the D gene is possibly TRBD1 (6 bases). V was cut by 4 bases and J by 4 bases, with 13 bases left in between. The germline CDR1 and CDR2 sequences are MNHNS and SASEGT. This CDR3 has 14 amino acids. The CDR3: CASSGGHLRYGYTF. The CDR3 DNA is TGTGCCAGCAGTGGGGGGCACCTCCGCTATGGCTACACCTTC.

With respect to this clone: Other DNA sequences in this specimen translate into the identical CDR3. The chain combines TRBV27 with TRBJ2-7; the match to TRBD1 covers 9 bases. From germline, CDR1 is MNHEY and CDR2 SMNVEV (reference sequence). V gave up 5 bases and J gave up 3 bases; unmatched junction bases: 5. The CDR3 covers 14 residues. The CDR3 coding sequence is TGTGCCAGCAGTCTCGGGACAGGGAACTACGAGCAGTACTTC. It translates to CASSLGTGNYEQYF.

The CDR3 DNA reads as TGTGCCAGCAGCTCACGGGACAGCTCCTACGAGCAGTACTTC. This codes for CASSSRDSSYEQYF. The gene calls are TRBV7-9 and TRBJ2-5, with 7 positions matching TRBD1. TRBJ2-7 explains the end of the DNA better; the J call may be wrong. This CDR3 has 14 residues. Germline V gene lookup returns CDR1 SEHNR and CDR2 FQNEAQ (reference sequence).

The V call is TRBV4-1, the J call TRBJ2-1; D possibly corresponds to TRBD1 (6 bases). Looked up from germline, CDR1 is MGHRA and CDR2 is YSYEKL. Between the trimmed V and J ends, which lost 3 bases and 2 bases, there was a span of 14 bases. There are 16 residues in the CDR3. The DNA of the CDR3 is TGCGCCAGCAGCCATGCAGGGGACACCACCTACAATGAGCAGTTCTTC. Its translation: CASSHAGDTTYNEQFF.

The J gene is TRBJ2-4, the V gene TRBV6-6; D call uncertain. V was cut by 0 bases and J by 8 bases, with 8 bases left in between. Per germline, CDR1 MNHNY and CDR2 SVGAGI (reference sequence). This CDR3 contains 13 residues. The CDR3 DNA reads TGTGCCAGCAGTTACTCCCCGGTGGACATTCAGTACTTC. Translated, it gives CASSYSPVDIQYF.

CDR3 protein: CASSVLAGGAEQFF. The CDR3 bases are TGTGCCAGCAGCGTGTTAGCGGGAGGAGCTGAGCAGTTCTTC. This rearrangement joins TRBV5-6 to TRBJ2-1, with TRBD2 identical over 10 bases. J was trimmed by 9 bases and V by 4 bases; bases with no gene match: 7. Germline CDR1 SGHDT, CDR2 YYEEEE. This CDR3 is built from 14 residues. The full variable domain, rest sourced from reference TRBV5-6 and TRBJ2-1, is DAGVTQSPTHLIKTRGQQVTLRCSPKSGHDTVSWYQQALGQGPQFIFQYYEEEERQRGNFPDRFSGHQFPNYSSELNVNALLLGDSALYLCASSVLAGGAEQFFGPGTRLTVL.

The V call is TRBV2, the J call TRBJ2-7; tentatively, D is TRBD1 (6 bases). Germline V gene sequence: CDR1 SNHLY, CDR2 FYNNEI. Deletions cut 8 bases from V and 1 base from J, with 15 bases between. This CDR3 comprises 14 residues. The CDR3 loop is CASASGQTSYEQYF. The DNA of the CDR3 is TGTGCCAGCGCCTCGGGACAAACGTCCTACGAGCAGTACTTC.

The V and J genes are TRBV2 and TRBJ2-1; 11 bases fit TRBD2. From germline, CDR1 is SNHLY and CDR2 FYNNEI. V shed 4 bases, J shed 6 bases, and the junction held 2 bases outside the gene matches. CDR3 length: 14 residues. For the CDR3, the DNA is TGTGCCAGCAGTGGCACTAGCGGGAGCAATGAGCAGTTCTTC. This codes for CASSGTSGSNEQFF.

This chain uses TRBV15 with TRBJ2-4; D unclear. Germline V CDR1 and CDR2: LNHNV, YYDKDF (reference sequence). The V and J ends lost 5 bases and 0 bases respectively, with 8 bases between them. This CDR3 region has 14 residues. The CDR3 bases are TGTGCCACCAGCTTTTGGGTAGCCAAAAACATTCAGTACTTC. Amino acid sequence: CATSFWVAKNIQYF. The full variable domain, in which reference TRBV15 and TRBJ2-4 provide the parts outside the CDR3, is DAMVIQNPRYQVTQFGKPVTLSCSQTLNHNVMYWYQQKSSQAPKLLFHYYDKDFNNEADTPDNFQSRRPNTSFCFLDIRSPGLGDTAMYLCATSFWVAKNIQYFGAGTRLSVL.

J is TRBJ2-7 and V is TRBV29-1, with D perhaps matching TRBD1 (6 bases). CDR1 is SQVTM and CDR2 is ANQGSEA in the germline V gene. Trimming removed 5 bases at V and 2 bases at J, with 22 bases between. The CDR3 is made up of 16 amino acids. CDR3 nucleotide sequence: TGCAGCGTTTTAGGTTGGGGGACAAGGTCGACCTACGAGCAGTACTTC. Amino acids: CSVLGWGTRSTYEQYF.

The CDR3 loop is CASSQYQWGDSGNTIYF. CDR3 nucleotides: TGTGCCAGCAGCCAATACCAATGGGGCGACTCTGGAAACACCATATATTTT. The chain is built from TRBV11-2 and TRBJ1-3, with D perhaps TRBD1 (5 bases). V lost 5 bases, J lost 0 bases, and 17 bases lay in between. There are 17 residues in the CDR3. Germline assignment: CDR1 SGHAT and CDR2 FQNNGV.

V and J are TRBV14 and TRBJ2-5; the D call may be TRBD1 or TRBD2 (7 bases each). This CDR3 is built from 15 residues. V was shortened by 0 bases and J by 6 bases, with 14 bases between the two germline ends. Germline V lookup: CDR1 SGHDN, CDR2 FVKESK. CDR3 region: CASSQDRTRGQTQYF. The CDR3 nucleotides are TGTGCCAGCAGCCAAGACCGGACTAGGGGGCAGACCCAGTACTTC.

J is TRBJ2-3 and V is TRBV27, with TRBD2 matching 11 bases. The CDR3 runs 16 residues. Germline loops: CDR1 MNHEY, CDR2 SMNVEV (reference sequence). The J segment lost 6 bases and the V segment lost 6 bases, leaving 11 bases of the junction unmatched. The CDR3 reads CASRAGTSGSRDTQYF. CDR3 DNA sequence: TGTGCCAGCAGAGCCGGAACTAGCGGGAGTCGTGATACGCAGTATTTT.